These T cell receptor beta chains were read from a single sample in a study of T cell repertoires in cytomegalovirus infection. Their antigens are not known. TCRdb re-derived calls from the reads in MiXCR, one entry per CDR3 protein. The sample includes 680,000 or so distinct CDR3 sequences, around a third of them seen just once. The sample was cultured PBMCs, taken from culture after CMV antigen stimulation. These receptors were obtained from a human donor in good health (CMV status not recorded). Some clones in this sample may be carry-over from other donors' samples. Each CDR3 is given with its conserved first and last residue. The order of the fields is V gene, J gene, CDR3 length, clone size, D gene, CDR3 protein, CDR3 DNA. A D gene is named only where the DNA matches it firmly. Clone size, where shown, is once, few, many, or a class for clones that have expanded.

>TRBV12-5|TRBJ1-5|14|NA|NA
CASGSGDSNQPQHF
TGTGCTAGTGGTTCGGGGGACAGCAATCAGCCCCAGCATTTT
>TRBV12-3/TRBV12-4|TRBJ1-1|14|NA|NA
CASSFVQPNTEAFF
TGTGCCAGCAGTTTTGTACAGCCGAACACTGAAGCTTTCTTT
>TRBV6-5|TRBJ2-1|17|NA|TRBD2
CASSPLALAGGGDEQFF
TGTGCCAGCAGTCCTCTGGCCCTAGCGGGAGGGGGCGATGAGCAGTTCTTC
>TRBV7-9|TRBJ2-3|14|NA|NA
CASSISFGADTQYF
TGTGCCAGCAGCATAAGCTTTGGGGCAGATACGCAGTATTTT
>TRBV4-2|TRBJ1-5|17|few|NA
CASSQELRVVGNQPQHF
TGTGCCAGCAGCCAAGAACTCAGGGTTGTGGGCAATCAGCCCCAGCATTTT
>TRBV28|TRBJ2-3|13|NA|TRBD2
CASSPGLGLAQYF
TGTGCCAGCAGTCCGGGACTAGGACTTGCGCAGTATTTT
>TRBV7-8|TRBJ2-7|14|NA|NA
CASSLLTSSYEQYF
TGTGCCAGCAGCCTCCTGACTAGCTCCTACGAGCAGTACTTC
>TRBV4-3|TRBJ1-2|13|NA|NA
CASSRWGADGYTF
TGCGCCAGCAGCCGCTGGGGCGCCGATGGCTACACCTTC
>TRBV7-6|TRBJ2-7|19|NA|TRBD1
CASSSEARIPTGVSYEQYF
TGTGCCAGCAGCTCAGAAGCCCGGATCCCGACAGGGGTATCCTACGAGCAGTACTTC
>TRBV2|TRBJ1-5|14|few|TRBD1
CASTGTVGNQPQHF
TGTGCCAGCACCGGGACAGTTGGCAATCAGCCCCAGCATTTT
>TRBV6-2/TRBV6-3|TRBJ1-1|16|few|NA
CASRTPEGWRNTEAFF
TGTGCCAGCAGAACCCCGGAGGGGTGGAGGAACACTGAAGCTTTCTTT
>TRBV7-9|TRBJ1-2|13|few|NA
CASSLRAGIGYTF
TGTGCCAGCAGCTTAAGGGCAGGTATCGGCTACACCTTC
>TRBV4-1|TRBJ2-1|15|few|NA
CASSQEVAAYNEQFF
TGCGCCAGCAGCCAAGAAGTAGCGGCCTACAATGAGCAGTTCTTC
>TRBV6-1|TRBJ1-1|13|few|NA
CASRGQVNTEAFF
TGTGCCAGCAGGGGTCAGGTCAACACTGAAGCTTTCTTT
>TRBV20-1|TRBJ1-5|14|NA|TRBD1
CSAIGAGGHQPQHF
TGCAGTGCTATTGGGGCAGGGGGCCATCAGCCCCAGCATTTT
>TRBV6-2/TRBV6-3|TRBJ1-1|12|many|NA
CASSYWAGEAFF
TGTGCCAGCAGTTACTGGGCAGGTGAAGCTTTCTTT
>TRBV7-2|TRBJ2-7|16|few|TRBD2
CASSGFAGTSVYEQYF
TGTGCCAGCAGCGGTTTCGCCGGGACTAGCGTCTACGAGCAGTACTTC
>TRBV6-2/TRBV6-3|TRBJ1-1|15|few|NA
CASTQYTAMNTEAFF
TGTGCCAGCACTCAATATACGGCTATGAACACTGAAGCTTTCTTT
>TRBV4-3|TRBJ1-5|15|few|TRBD1
CASSQRTGVGQPQHF
TGCGCCAGCAGCCAGAGGACAGGGGTGGGTCAGCCCCAGCATTTT
>TRBV6-2/TRBV6-3|TRBJ1-5|15|NA|NA
CASSWGRDSNQPQHF
TGTGCCAGCAGCTGGGGACGGGATAGCAATCAGCCCCAGCATTTT
>TRBV4-1|TRBJ2-1|14|few|NA
CASSQSPGVGEQFF
TGCGCCAGCAGCCAATCCCCCGGGGTGGGTGAGCAGTTCTTC
>TRBV24-1|TRBJ2-3|14|NA|NA
CATSAGAYTDTQYF
TGTGCCACCAGTGCCGGAGCGTACACAGATACGCAGTATTTT
>TRBV7-6|TRBJ1-2|19|many|NA
CASSENSGLAAESGYGYTF
TGTGCCAGCAGCGAAAACAGCGGTCTGGCAGCCGAGTCTGGCTATGGCTACACCTTC
>TRBV15|TRBJ1-2|15|NA|NA
CATSRGPGTNYGYTF
TGTGCCACCAGCAGAGGGCCCGGGACCAACTATGGCTACACCTTC
>TRBV2|TRBJ2-5|13|few|NA
CASSGAVQETQYF
TGTGCCAGCAGTGGAGCAGTACAAGAGACCCAGTACTTC
>TRBV13|TRBJ1-6|15|once|NA
CASSRVTNYNSPLHF
TGTGCCAGCAGCCGAGTGACAAACTATAATTCACCCCTCCACTTT
>TRBV12-5|TRBJ1-4|14|few|TRBD1
CASGSLTGTEKLFF
TGTGCTAGTGGTTCGCTGACAGGGACTGAAAAACTGTTTTTT